Reported below is one TCR beta chain. The V and J ends lost 1 base and 5 bases, in that order; junction bases with no gene match: 10. Germline CDR1 reads SGHNT; CDR2 reads YENEEA. The CDR3 contains 17 residues. The data are from a study of technical replicates of blood from four donors. Measured with immunoSEQ multiplex PCR; TCRdb has only the in-frame clones, and not every one. The table includes 95,000 to 100,000 clones, approximately 95% detected once. Sequencing was done on a sample of T cells isolated from PBMCs. The chain carries TRBV11-3 and TRBJ2-1; 8 nucleotides match TRBD2. This TCR was recovered from a human donor in good health. This CDR3 is CASSLGGKVSGDNEQFF. The CDR3 region has the DNA TGTGCCAGCAGCTTAGGTGGGAAGGTTAGCGGGGACAATGAGCAGTTCTTC. Variable domain in full (rest from reference TRBV11-3 and TRBJ2-1): EAGVVQSPRYKIIEKKQPVAFWCNPISGHNTLYWYLQNLGQGPELLIRYENEEAVDDSQLPKDRFSAERLKGVDSTLKIQPAELGDSAVYLCASSLGGKVSGDNEQFFGPGTRLTVL.